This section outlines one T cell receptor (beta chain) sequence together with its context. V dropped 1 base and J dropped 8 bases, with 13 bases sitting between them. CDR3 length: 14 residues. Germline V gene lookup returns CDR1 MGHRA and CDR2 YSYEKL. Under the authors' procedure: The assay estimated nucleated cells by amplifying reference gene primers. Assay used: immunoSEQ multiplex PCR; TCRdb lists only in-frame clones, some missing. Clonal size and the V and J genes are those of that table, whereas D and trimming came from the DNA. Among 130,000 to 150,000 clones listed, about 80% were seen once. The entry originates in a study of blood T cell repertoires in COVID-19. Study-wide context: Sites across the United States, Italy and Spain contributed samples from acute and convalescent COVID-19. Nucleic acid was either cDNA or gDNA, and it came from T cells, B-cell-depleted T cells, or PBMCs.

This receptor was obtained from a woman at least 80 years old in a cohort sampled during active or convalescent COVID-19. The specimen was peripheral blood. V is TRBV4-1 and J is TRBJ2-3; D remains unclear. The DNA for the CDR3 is TGCGCCAGCAGCCAAGTGATGAGGCGAGCTACGCAGTATTTT. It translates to CASSQVMRRATQYF.